This passage covers 18 T cell receptor beta chains from one sample sequenced in a study of cytomegalovirus exposure and HLA in healthy donors. Data came from immunoSEQ multiplex PCR; TCRdb stores just in-frame clones and leaves some out. The sample shows tens of thousands of clones, roughly 95% of them seen only once. The sample consisted of PBMCs. The origin of the receptors is a man between 18 and 29 years old in good health and CMV-seronegative.

The chain employs TRBV6-5 and TRBJ1-2, with D possibly being TRBD1 (6 bases). With 2 bases removed from V and 3 bases from J, the gap between germline ends came to 13 bases. Germline V gene data show CDR1 as MNHEY and CDR2 as SVGAGI. The CDR3 has 15 residues. Written as DNA, the CDR3 is TGTGCCAGCAGTTACGGGTCGGGGGGGCACTATGGCTACACCTTC. Its protein product is CASSYGSGGHYGYTF.

The chain couples TRBV30 to TRBJ1-5; D not resolved. Germline CDR1 GTSNPN, CDR2 SVGIG (reference sequence). V lost 1 base, J lost 2 bases, and 6 bases lay in between. This CDR3 has 13 amino acids. The CDR3 nucleotides read TGTGCCTGGAGTGGACTGCGCAATCAGCCCCAGCATTTT. Its protein product is CAWSGLRNQPQHF. Full variable domain (missing parts from reference TRBV30 and TRBJ1-5): SQTIHQWPATLVQPVGSPLSLECTVEGTSNPNLYWYRQAAGRGLQLLFYSVGIGQISSEVPQNLSASRPQDRQFILSSKKLLLSDSGFYLCAWSGLRNQPQHFGDGTRLSIL.

The chain employs TRBV27 and TRBJ1-2; TRBD1 matches at 8 bases. This CDR3 is 14 amino acids long. With 6 bases clipped from V and 6 bases from J, the junction kept 9 bases outside the gene matches. Germline V gene lookup returns CDR1 MNHEY and CDR2 SMNVEV (reference sequence). The CDR3 nucleotides read TGTGCCAGCAGAGATGGACAGGGAAACGATGGCTACACCTTC. It is translated as CASRDGQGNDGYTF.

V is TRBV30 and J is TRBJ1-1, with 7 nucleotides matching TRBD1. The CDR3 extends over 16 amino acids. The germline V gene encodes CDR1 GTSNPN and CDR2 SVGIG (reference sequence). V gave up 3 bases and J gave up 0 bases; unmatched junction bases: 10. CDR3 protein: CAWSPKTGPLNTEAFF. The CDR3 nucleotides read TGTGCCTGGAGCCCCAAGACAGGGCCCCTGAACACTGAAGCTTTCTTT.

The chain uses TRBV4-3 and TRBJ2-5, with 10 positions matching TRBD2. This CDR3 has 15 residues. Germline V gene lookup returns CDR1 LGHNA and CDR2 YSLEER. Trimming removed 2 bases from V and 5 bases from J; junction bases left unmatched: 5. The CDR3 DNA is TGCGCCAGCAGCCAAATAGCGGGGGGTGGGGAGACCCAGTACTTC. This gives the protein CASSQIAGGGETQYF.

The genes are TRBV14 and TRBJ1-2; TRBD1 matches at 8 bases. There are 13 residues in the CDR3. V dropped 3 bases and J dropped 4; count of bases not matched to a gene: 1. Looked up from germline, CDR1 is SGHDN and CDR2 is FVKESK. The CDR3: CASSHTGGYGYTF. Here the CDR3 DNA reads TGTGCCAGCAGCCACACAGGGGGCTATGGCTACACCTTC. Variable domain in full (rest from reference TRBV14 and TRBJ1-2): EAGVTQFPSHSVIEKGQTVTLRCDPISGHDNLYWYRRVMGKEIKFLLHFVKESKQDESGMPNNRFLAERTGGTYSTLKVQPAELEDSGVYFCASSHTGGYGYTFGSGTRLTVV.

The CDR3 DNA reads TGCGCCAGTACATTCTCCGATCCGGGATACTATGGCTACACCTTC. Amino acids: CASTFSDPGYYGYTF. The genes are TRBV5-1 and TRBJ1-2, with D unclear. Germline V gives CDR1 SGHRS, CDR2 YFSETQ. The CDR3 covers 15 residues. V was clipped by 8 bases and J by 3 bases, with 20 bases between them.

Details on this clone: One end of the junction varies from germline; a read error may be responsible. V usage is TRBV6-5 and J usage is TRBJ1-2, with TRBD1 matching 8 bases. Germline CDR1 MNHEY, CDR2 SVGAGI. CDR3 size: 14 residues. CDR3 in amino acids: CAGSQGQAHYGYTF. The CDR3 DNA reads TGTGCCGGCAGTCAGGGACAGGCTCACTATGGCTACACCTTC.

In its sample, this clone was seen once. This sequence joins TRBV21-1 and TRBJ2-3; TRBD2 reflects the table's D call only, with no check against the DNA. TRBV21-1 corresponds to a pseudogene. The CDR3 spans 15 residues. CDR3 sequence: CASSKGGGGTDTQYF. The CDR3 DNA is TGTGCCAGCAGCAAAGGAGGCGGGGGCACAGATACGCAGTATTTT.

The rearrangement links TRBV11-2 to TRBJ2-1; TRBD2 agrees at 8 bases. The CDR3 is 17 amino acids. Germline assignment: CDR1 SGHAT and CDR2 FQNNGV. Trimming removed 5 bases from V and 1 base from J; junction bases left unmatched: 10. The CDR3 here is CASSRFGGASSYNEQFF. The CDR3 DNA sequence: TGTGCCAGCAGCCGATTCGGGGGGGCCTCTTCCTACAATGAGCAGTTCTTC.

The chain carries TRBV4-2 and TRBJ2-3, with D perhaps TRBD2 (6 bases). Germline loops: CDR1 LGHNA, CDR2 YNFKEQ. V lost 4 bases and J 3 bases, leaving 20 bases between the germline ends. This CDR3 spans 17 amino acids. Here the CDR3 reads CASSPTTGGSGTDTQYF. The CDR3 region has the DNA TGTGCCAGCAGCCCTACGACCGGGGGTTCGGGGACAGATACGCAGTATTTT.

This clone was picked up one time. This chain uses TRBV7-5 with TRBJ1-5. TRBV7-5 is a recognized pseudogene. This CDR3 has 13 amino acids. The CDR3 DNA follows: TGTGCCACCCGGGATATAGCAAATCAGCCCCAGCATTTT. Protein product: CATRDIANQPQHF.

This chain uses TRBV30 with TRBJ2-7, with 8 bases that match TRBD2. The CDR3 consists of 14 residues. Germline V gives CDR1 GTSNPN, CDR2 SVGIG (reference sequence). The DNA of the CDR3 is TGTGCTTTCAGCGGCGGGGGGAGCTCCTACGAGCAGTACTTC. It translates to CAFSGGGSSYEQYF.

V usage is TRBV27 and J usage is TRBJ2-7; D is perhaps TRBD1 (8 bases). Germline V gene sequence: CDR1 MNHEY, CDR2 SMNVEV (reference sequence). The V end was cut by 6 bases, the J end by 5 bases, with 14 bases between. CDR3 length: 13 amino acids. The CDR3 region has the DNA TGTGCCAGCAGCTGGACAGGGAGGGACGAGCAGTACTTC. This sequence encodes CASSWTGRDEQYF.

The chain uses TRBV7-9 and TRBJ2-2; tentatively, D is TRBD1 (6 bases). This CDR3 is 13 amino acids long. V lost 8 bases, J lost 3 bases, and 10 bases lay in between. Per germline, CDR1 SEHNR and CDR2 FQNEAQ (reference sequence). CDR3 nucleotides: TGTGCCAGCCAAGGACAGTACACCGGGGAGCTGTTTTTT. Amino acid sequence: CASQGQYTGELFF.

CDR3 DNA: TGTGCCAGCAGCCCCAAACCCGGGGCCGGACAGGGGAAGAACACTGAAGCTTTCTTT. Amino acids: CASSPKPGAGQGKNTEAFF. The chain employs TRBV7-3 and TRBJ1-1, with TRBD1 matching over 9 bases. J was trimmed by 1 base and V by 5 bases; bases with no gene match: 17. The germline V gene encodes CDR1 SGHTA and CDR2 FQGTGA. The CDR3 sequence is 19 residues long.

The chain links TRBV10-3 to TRBJ2-3; no clear D. Per germline, CDR1 ENHRY and CDR2 SYGVKD. V lost 4 bases to trimming and J lost 5 bases, with 10 bases between them. CDR3 size: 13 residues. CDR3: CAISANPGDTQYF. CDR3 coding DNA: TGTGCCATCAGTGCGAATCCAGGAGATACGCAGTATTTT.

This clone was observed a handful of times. The chain employs TRBV27 and TRBJ2-2; 13 bases match TRBD2. The J segment lost 1 base and the V segment lost 3 bases, leaving 5 bases of the junction unmatched. Germline V gene lookup returns CDR1 MNHEY and CDR2 SMNVEV (reference sequence). This CDR3 contains 18 residues. The CDR3 bases are TGTGCCAGCAGTTTGGGGACTAGCGGGGAGTGGAACACCGGGGAGCTGTTTTTT. Protein product: CASSLGTSGEWNTGELFF.